These 23 T cell receptor beta chains were sequenced from one sample in a study of blood T cell repertoires in COVID-19. The repertoire was sequenced with immunoSEQ multiplex PCR; TCRdb's copy has only in-frame clones and lacks some. The repertoire has approximately 200,000 clones, around 83% of them found once; the top ten carry about 8%. Sequenced material: peripheral blood. These TCRs come from a woman aged 45-60 years with acute or convalescent COVID-19.

The chain links TRBV9 to TRBJ1-2, with D maybe TRBD1 (6 bases). Per germline, CDR1 SGDLS and CDR2 YYNGEE. Between the trimmed V and J ends, which lost 4 bases and 5 bases, there was a span of 18 bases. The CDR3 has 15 residues. CDR3 sequence: CASSLGAEPLYGYTF. The CDR3, as DNA: TGTGCCAGCAGCTTGGGGGCCGAACCCCTTTATGGCTACACCTTC.

V usage is TRBV20-1 and J usage is TRBJ2-5; 8 nucleotides match TRBD2. The CDR3 has 16 amino acids. CDR1 and CDR2 (germline): DFQATT, SNEGSKA (reference sequence). V dropped 3 bases and J dropped 2; count of bases not matched to a gene: 11. CDR3 nucleotides: TGCAGTGCTAGTAAATTAGCGGGAACAATTCAAGAGACCCAGTACTTC. Protein product: CSASKLAGTIQETQYF.

The chain employs TRBV7-2 and TRBJ2-2, with a tentative D call TRBD2 (6 bases). The V end was cut by 0 bases, the J end by 2 bases, with 10 bases between. The CDR3 is made up of 16 amino acids. From germline, CDR1 is SGHTA and CDR2 FQGNSA. The CDR3 reads CASSLAGTPNTGELFF. CDR3 sequence (DNA): TGTGCCAGCAGCTTAGCGGGGACTCCCAACACCGGGGAGCTGTTTTTT.

This chain connects TRBV4-2 to TRBJ2-1; TRBD2 matches 7 bases. The germline gives CDR1 LGHNA, CDR2 YNFKEQ. The ends lost 4 bases at V and 0 bases at J; junction bases unmatched: 9. The CDR3 extends over 17 amino acids. Here the CDR3 DNA reads TGTGCCAGCAGCCGAAATCTAGCGGACAACTCCTACAATGAGCAGTTCTTC. It specifies CASSRNLADNSYNEQFF.

This rearrangement joins TRBV19 to TRBJ2-2, with 11 positions matching TRBD1. This CDR3 spans 18 amino acids. Looked up from germline, CDR1 is LNHDA and CDR2 is SQIVND (reference sequence). Losses at the gene ends were 7 bases for V and 6 bases for J; bases not matched to a gene: 16. DNA of the CDR3: TGTGCCAGTAAGGGCGAACGGGACAGGGGGATTGTTCCCGGGGAGCTGTTTTTT. This encodes CASKGERDRGIVPGELFF.

For the CDR3, the DNA is TGTGCCAGCAGCTTGCGGCTAGCGGGAGGGGCTGATACGCAGTATTTT. Protein sequence: CASSLRLAGGADTQYF. The chain joins TRBV5-4 to TRBJ2-3; 12 nucleotides line up with TRBD2. With V trimmed by 1 base and J by 6 bases, 6 bases remained unmatched. The CDR3 has 16 residues. CDR1 and CDR2 from the germline V gene are SGHNT and YYREEE (reference sequence). Full variable domain (outside the CDR3, taken from reference TRBV5-4 and TRBJ2-3): ETGVTQSPTHLIKTRGQQVTLRCSSQSGHNTVSWYQQALGQGPQFIFQYYREEENGRGNFPPRFSGLQFPNYSSELNVNALELDDSALYLCASSLRLAGGADTQYFGPGTRLTVL.

This clone was observed a handful of times. The V call is TRBV10-2, the J call TRBJ1-1; unclear D gene. Trimming cost V 2 bases and J 1 base, with 14 bases left between them. Germline V gene sequence: CDR1 WSHSY, CDR2 SAAADI. The CDR3 is made up of 16 amino acids. The CDR3 sequence is CASSEDWSRKNTEAFF. The CDR3 DNA follows: TGCGCCAGCAGTGAGGATTGGTCCAGAAAGAACACTGAAGCTTTCTTT.

The chain combines TRBV6-1 with TRBJ2-3; 9 bases fit TRBD2. The CDR3 covers 18 residues. Unmatched junction bases numbered 11, after V lost 0 bases and J lost 4 bases. The V gene's germline CDR1 is MNHNS and CDR2 SASEGT. This CDR3 is CASSEARLAGVLADTQYF. CDR3 in DNA: TGTGCCAGCAGTGAAGCTAGATTAGCGGGAGTGTTAGCAGATACGCAGTATTTT.

The chain recombines TRBV9 with TRBJ1-6, with D possibly matching TRBD1 (6 bases). Per the germline V gene, CDR1 is SGDLS and CDR2 is YYNGEE. V was clipped by 4 bases and J by 6 bases, with 11 bases between them. The CDR3 consists of 14 residues. The CDR3 is CASSKDSFNSPLHF. CDR3 in DNA: TGTGCCAGCAGCAAGGACAGCTTTAATTCACCCCTCCACTTT. Filled out from reference TRBV9 and TRBJ1-6, the complete variable domain reads DSGVTQTPKHLITATGQRVTLRCSPRSGDLSVYWYQQSLDQGLQFLIQYYNGEERAKGNILERFSAQQFPDLHSELNLSSLELGDSALYFCASSKDSFNSPLHFGNGTRLTVT.

The rearrangement links TRBV10-2 to TRBJ2-7; D is possibly TRBD1 (5 bases). This CDR3 contains 13 residues. The germline V gene has CDR1 WSHSY and CDR2 SAAADI. Deletions cut 7 bases from V and 3 bases from J, with 13 bases between. The CDR3 nucleotides read TGCGCCAGCACTGGGCAGGGAAGCTACGAGCAGTACTTC. It yields the protein CASTGQGSYEQYF.

The genes are TRBV2 and TRBJ2-4; D possibly corresponds to TRBD2 (6 bases). CDR1 is SNHLY and CDR2 is FYNNEI in the germline V gene. The CDR3 consists of 14 residues. The V and J ends lost 3 bases and 4 bases respectively, with 10 bases between them. DNA for the CDR3: TGTGCCAGCAGTGAGCCTAGCGAGAAAAACATTCAGTACTTC. This gives the protein CASSEPSEKNIQYF. Filled out from reference TRBV2 and TRBJ2-4, the complete variable domain reads EPEVTQTPSHQVTQMGQEVILRCVPISNHLYFYWYRQILGQKVEFLVSFYNNEISEKSEIFDDQFSVERPDGSNFTLKIRSTKLEDSAMYFCASSEPSEKNIQYFGAGTRLSVL.

J is TRBJ2-1 and V is TRBV6-2 or TRBV6-3; weak D call: TRBD2 (6 bases). Per germline, CDR1 MNHEY and CDR2 SVGEGT. This CDR3 region has 16 residues. Trimming stripped 0 bases from V and 6 bases from J, with 15 bases between. CDR3 loop: CASSYSNGGAGNEQFF. Written as DNA, the CDR3 is TGTGCCAGCAGTTACTCGAATGGGGGAGCGGGCAATGAGCAGTTCTTC.

The rearrangement links TRBV5-1 to TRBJ1-4; a possible D gene is TRBD1 (5 bases). Germline CDR1 is SGHRS and CDR2 is YFSETQ. Trimming removed 0 bases at V and 3 bases at J, with 30 bases between. CDR3 length equals 22 residues. CDR3 nucleotides: TGCGCCAGCAGCTTGGAGATAACCATCCTACAGGTCCCCTTGGAAGCTAATGAAAAACTGTTTTTT. This encodes CASSLEITILQVPLEANEKLFF. The complete variable domain, with remaining parts taken from reference TRBV5-1 and TRBJ1-4, reads KAGVTQTPRYLIKTRGQQVTLSCSPISGHRSVSWYQQTPGQGLQFLFEYFSETQRNKGNFPGRFSGRQFSNSRSEMNVSTLELGDSALYLCASSLEITILQVPLEANEKLFFGSGTQLSVL.

V gene TRBV5-1 combines with J gene TRBJ2-3, with 7 bases identical to TRBD2. The germline V gene has CDR1 SGHRS and CDR2 YFSETQ. The CDR3 has 16 residues. Trimming took 1 base from V and 1 from J; bases not matched to a gene: 6. As DNA, the CDR3 is TGCGCCAGCAGCTTGCAGGCGGGAGTAGGCACAGATACGCAGTATTTT. Its translation is CASSLQAGVGTDTQYF.

The rearrangement links TRBV5-4 to TRBJ1-3; D remains ambiguous. This CDR3 is 16 amino acids long. From germline, CDR1 is SGHNT and CDR2 YYREEE (reference sequence). Trimming removed 0 bases from V and 0 bases from J, with 10 bases in between. For the CDR3, the DNA is TGTGCCAGCAGCTTGGGGAGGGCAGTCTCTGGAAACACCATATATTTT. Encoded protein: CASSLGRAVSGNTIYF.

V gene TRBV11-2 combines with J gene TRBJ1-6; the match to TRBD1 covers 7 bases. The junction had 13 bases not matched to a gene; V was cut back by 0 bases and J by 8 bases. This CDR3 is built from 18 residues. Germline CDR1 and CDR2: SGHAT and FQNNGV. CDR3 in amino acids: CASSLEGQIFFGDSPLHF. CDR3 DNA: TGTGCCAGCAGCTTAGAGGGACAGATTTTCTTCGGTGATTCACCCCTCCACTTT.

CDR3 region: CASSVSVNQPQHF. CDR3 in DNA: TGTGCCAGCAGCGTATCAGTGAATCAGCCCCAGCATTTT. V usage is TRBV9 and J usage is TRBJ1-5; unclear D gene. The CDR3 has 13 amino acids. Trimming left V 1 base short and J 4 bases short, with 6 bases between. The germline V gene has CDR1 SGDLS and CDR2 YYNGEE.

The chain uses TRBV4-2 and TRBJ2-5, with a weak D call TRBD2 (5 bases). The germline CDR1 and CDR2 sequences are LGHNA and YNFKEQ. Trimming pared 1 base from V and 3 bases from J, leaving 12 bases between. This CDR3 has 15 residues. The CDR3 DNA reads TGTGCCAGCAGCCAAGGGCCCGGGGTTAAAGAGACCCAGTACTTC. Translation: CASSQGPGVKETQYF.

This clone was observed a few times. The chain recombines TRBV4-3 with TRBJ2-3; D not resolved. V was cut by 3 bases and J by 0 bases, with 7 bases left in between. This CDR3 has 14 residues. The germline V gene encodes CDR1 LGHNA and CDR2 YSLEER. The CDR3 DNA follows: TGCGCCAGCAGCCAGGGCTTAAGCACAGATACGCAGTATTTT. As protein: CASSQGLSTDTQYF.

The V call is TRBV9, the J call TRBJ2-1; 10 bases line up with TRBD2. J lost 9 bases, V lost 4 bases, and 10 bases had no gene match. There are 15 residues in the CDR3. CDR1 is SGDLS, CDR2 YYNGEE, per germline. The CDR3 loop reads CASSPRLAGVSEQFF. The CDR3 DNA follows: TGTGCCAGCAGCCCCCGGCTAGCGGGGGTTAGTGAGCAGTTCTTC.

The V call is TRBV7-9, the J call TRBJ1-3; the D is unclear. The CDR3 loop spans 14 amino acids. The V end lost 1 base, the J end lost 4 bases, and 8 bases lay between the germline ends. Germline V lookup: CDR1 SEHNR, CDR2 FQNEAQ (reference sequence). The CDR3, as DNA: TGTGCCAGCAGCTTAGTCCAGGTGGGAAACACCATATATTTT. It yields the protein CASSLVQVGNTIYF.

This chain joins TRBV25-1 and TRBJ1-2; no definite D call. CDR1 is MGHDK, CDR2 SYGVNS, per germline. CDR3 size: 11 residues. V gave up 5 bases and J gave up 4 bases, with 5 bases separating them. The CDR3 spells CASSNSYGYTF. Written as DNA, the CDR3 is TGTGCCAGCAGTAACAGCTATGGCTACACCTTC.

The chain combines TRBV28 with TRBJ1-6; 7 bases are a match to TRBD1. Trimming removed 2 bases from V and 9 bases from J; junction bases left unmatched: 1. The CDR3 has 13 amino acids. The germline V gene has CDR1 MDHEN and CDR2 SYDVKM. DNA for the CDR3: TGTGCCAGCAGTTTAACAGGGGTTTCACCCCTCCACTTT. It codes for CASSLTGVSPLHF.